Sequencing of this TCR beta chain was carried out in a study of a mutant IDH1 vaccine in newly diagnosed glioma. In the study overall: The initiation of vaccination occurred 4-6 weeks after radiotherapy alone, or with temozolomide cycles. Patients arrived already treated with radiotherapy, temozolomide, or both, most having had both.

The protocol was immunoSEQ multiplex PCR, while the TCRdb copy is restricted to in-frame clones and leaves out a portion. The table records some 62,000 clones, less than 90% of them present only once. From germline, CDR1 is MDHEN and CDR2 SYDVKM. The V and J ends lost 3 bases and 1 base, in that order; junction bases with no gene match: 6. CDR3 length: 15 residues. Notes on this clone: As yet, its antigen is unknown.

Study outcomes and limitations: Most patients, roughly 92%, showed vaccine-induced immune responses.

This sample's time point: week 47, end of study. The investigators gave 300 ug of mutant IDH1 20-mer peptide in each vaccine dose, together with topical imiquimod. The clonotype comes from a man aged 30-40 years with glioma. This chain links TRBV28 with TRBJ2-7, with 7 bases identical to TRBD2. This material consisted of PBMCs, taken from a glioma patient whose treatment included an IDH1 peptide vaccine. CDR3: CASSFSGGGSYEQYF. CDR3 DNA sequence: TGTGCCAGCAGTTTCAGTGGCGGGGGATCCTACGAGCAGTACTTC.